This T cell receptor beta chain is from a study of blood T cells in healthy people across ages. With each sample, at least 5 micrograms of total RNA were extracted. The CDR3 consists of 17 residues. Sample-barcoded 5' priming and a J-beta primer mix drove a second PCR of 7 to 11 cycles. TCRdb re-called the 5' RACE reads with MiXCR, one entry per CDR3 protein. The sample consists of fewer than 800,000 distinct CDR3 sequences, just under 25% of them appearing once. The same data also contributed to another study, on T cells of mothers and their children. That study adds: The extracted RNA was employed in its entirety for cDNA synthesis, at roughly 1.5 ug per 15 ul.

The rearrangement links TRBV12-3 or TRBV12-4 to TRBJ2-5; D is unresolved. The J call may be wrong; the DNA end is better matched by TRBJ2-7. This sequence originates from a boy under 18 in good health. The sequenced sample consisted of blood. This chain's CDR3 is CASSLGPPLWDDYEQYF. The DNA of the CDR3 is TGTGCCAGCAGTTTAGGACCACCTCTATGGGATGACTACGAGCAGTACTTC.